This TCR beta chain was recorded in a study of shared clonotypes between healthy human individuals. Turning to this clone: Its specificity is unknown.

Per the authors' pipeline: For the immunoSEQ data, sequences were junction-only without quality scores, so filtering differed. Only in-frame clones appear in the TCRdb table, and some are missing; sequencing was by immunoSEQ multiplex PCR. That table is the source of V, J and clone size, and D and trimming were worked out from the DNA. In the table there are under 2,000,000 clones, approximately 95% of which are singletons. Study results and caveats: Generation of non-shared clonotypes was less probable than generation of clonotypes shared by all four donors.

The CDR3 has 16 amino acids. The germline CDR1 and CDR2 sequences are SGHAT and FQNNGV. The J segment lost 6 bases and the V segment lost 4 bases, leaving 10 bases of the junction unmatched. CD45RO-negative, CCR7-positively selected cells formed the naive CD8 fraction, excluding terminally differentiated effector memory CD45RA+ cells. None of the donors, who were healthy HIV-negative adults, had recently had acute infections or vaccinations. The chain has TRBV11-2 and TRBJ1-2; 11 nucleotides align to TRBD1. The source is a man between 18 and 29 years old in good health. Sequencing was performed on naive CD8+ T cells sorted from blood. CDR3 loop: CASSWQRDRGIDGYTF. Here the CDR3 DNA reads TGTGCCAGCAGCTGGCAGCGGGACAGGGGGATCGATGGCTACACCTTC.